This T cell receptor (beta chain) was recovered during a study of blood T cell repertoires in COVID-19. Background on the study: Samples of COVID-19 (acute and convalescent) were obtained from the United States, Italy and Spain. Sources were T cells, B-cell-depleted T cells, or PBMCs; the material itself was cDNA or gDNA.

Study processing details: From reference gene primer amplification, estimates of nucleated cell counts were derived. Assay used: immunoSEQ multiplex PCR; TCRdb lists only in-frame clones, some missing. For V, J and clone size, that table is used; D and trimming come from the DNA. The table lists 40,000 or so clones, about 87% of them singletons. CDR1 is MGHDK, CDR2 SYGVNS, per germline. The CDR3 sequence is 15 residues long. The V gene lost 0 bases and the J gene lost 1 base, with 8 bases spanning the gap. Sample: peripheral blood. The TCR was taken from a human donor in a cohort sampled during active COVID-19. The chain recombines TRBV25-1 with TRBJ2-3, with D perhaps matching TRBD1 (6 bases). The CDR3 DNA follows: TGTGCCAGCAGTGAATATCGGACAGGCACAGATACGCAGTATTTT. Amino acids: CASSEYRTGTDTQYF.